This passage covers 19 T cell receptor beta chains from one sample sequenced in a study of blood T cells in healthy people across ages. A second PCR, run for about 6 to 11 cycles, used a sample-barcoded 5' primer plus a J-beta primer mix. Using its own MiXCR run on the 5' RACE reads, TCRdb lists one record per CDR3 protein. This table has around 990,000 distinct CDR3 sequences, under 30% appearing once. A further study also used this sample, focusing on T cells of mothers and their children.

The sequencing input was blood. Receptors originate from a girl aged 2-15 years in good health.

The chain links TRBV7-9 to TRBJ2-5; TRBD2 matches 9 bases. The J call may be in error: the DNA end matches TRBJ2-1 better. The CDR3 is 17 amino acids. Germline V gene data show CDR1 as SEHNR and CDR2 as FQNEAQ (reference sequence). The CDR3 loop reads CASSLVRRTSERGEQFF. The DNA of the CDR3 is TGTGCCAGCAGCTTAGTGCGGAGGACTAGCGAGAGAGGTGAGCAGTTCTTC.

This clonotype was seen a few times. The chain is built from TRBV29-1 and TRBJ2-5; D may be TRBD1 (6 bases). TRBJ2-7 matches the DNA end more closely, so the J call is doubtful. The CDR3 is made up of 14 amino acids. Germline V lookup: CDR1 SQVTM, CDR2 ANQGSEA. CDR3 nucleotide sequence: TGCAGCGTTGTGTTAGAGGACAGACTCTACGAGCAGTACTTC. Translated: CSVVLEDRLYEQYF.

The V and J genes are TRBV20-1 and TRBJ2-1; 7 nucleotides line up with TRBD2. CDR1 is DFQATT, CDR2 SNEGSKA, per germline (reference sequence). With V trimmed by 7 bases and J by 9 bases, 18 bases remained unmatched. This CDR3 contains 15 residues. The CDR3 here is CSVYTGGREYVEQFF. The DNA of the CDR3 is TGCAGTGTATATACGGGAGGTAGGGAATATGTTGAGCAGTTCTTC.

As concerns this clonotype: A junction end diverges from the germline sequence, so it may reflect a read error. J is TRBJ2-1 and V is TRBV20-1; D call uncertain. CDR1 and CDR2 (germline): DFQATT, SNEGSKA (reference sequence). CDR3 length equals 13 residues. The CDR3 sequence is CSVRVGGNNEQFF. CDR3 bases: TGCAGTGTTAGAGTAGGTGGGAACAATGAGCAGTTCTTC.

As for this clonotype: Relative to the germline gene, one junction end is altered; a read error may explain this. The chain employs TRBV7-2 and TRBJ2-3; D may correspond to TRBD1 or TRBD2 (5 bases each). This CDR3 comprises 13 residues. The germline V gene encodes CDR1 SGHTA and CDR2 FQGNSA. CDR3 coding DNA: TGTGCCAGCGGCTTGGGGGGCACAGATACGCAGTATTTT. It is translated as CASGLGGTDTQYF.

This chain uses TRBV7-2 with TRBJ2-7; 7 bases fit TRBD2. The CDR3 runs 15 residues. Germline values: CDR1 SGHTA, CDR2 FQGNSA. The ends lost 5 bases at V and 3 bases at J; junction bases unmatched: 10. CDR3 bases: TGTGCCAGCAGCCAATTTCGTGGGGGGGACTACGAGCAGTACTTC. It specifies CASSQFRGGDYEQYF.

The gene calls are TRBV3-1 and TRBJ1-4; D not resolved. V was trimmed by 1 base and J by 0 bases, leaving 12 bases between them. Germline CDR1 reads LGHDT; CDR2 reads YNNKEL (reference sequence). The CDR3 contains 17 residues. For the CDR3, the DNA is TGTGCCAGCAGCCAAGCCGAAGGCATGGCAACTAATGAAAAACTGTTTTTT. Translation: CASSQAEGMATNEKLFF.

V and J are TRBV12-5 and TRBJ2-1; D ambiguous. Germline V gene lookup returns CDR1 LGHNT and CDR2 FRNRAP. This CDR3 is 12 amino acids long. The V gene lost 6 bases and the J gene lost 7 bases, with 10 bases spanning the gap. CDR3 DNA sequence: TGTGCTAGTGGAGGCCCCAGGAATGAGCAGTTCTTC. It encodes CASGGPRNEQFF.

The chain employs TRBV29-1 and TRBJ1-2; tentatively, D is TRBD1 (5 bases). Germline assignment: CDR1 SQVTM and CDR2 ANQGSEA. Trimming removed 4 bases at V and 0 bases at J, with 18 bases between. This CDR3 is 16 amino acids long. CDR3: CSVGGETLLANYGYTF. The DNA of the CDR3 is TGCAGCGTTGGGGGGGAAACCCTCCTAGCTAACTATGGCTACACCTTC.

This clonotype has more than one count but fewer than ten. This chain joins TRBV20-1 and TRBJ2-1, with 9 bases lining up with TRBD2. Germline V gene data show CDR1 as DFQATT and CDR2 as SNEGSKA (reference sequence). V trimming: 3 bases; J trimming: 5 bases; junction bases outside the gene matches: 11. This CDR3 has 16 amino acids. The CDR3 nucleotides are TGCAGTGCTAGCACCACAATTGTAGCGGGGGACAATGAGCAGTTCTTC. This sequence encodes CSASTTIVAGDNEQFF.

This clonotype has a handful of counts. The gene calls are TRBV5-1 and TRBJ2-3; tentatively, D is TRBD2 (6 bases). This CDR3 spans 15 amino acids. V dropped 0 bases and J dropped 3 bases, with 11 bases sitting between them. Per germline, CDR1 SGHRS and CDR2 YFSETQ. The CDR3 bases are TGCGCCAGCAGCTTGGCCGGCGGGGAAACAGATACGCAGTATTTT. It is translated as CASSLAGGETDTQYF.

This clonotype turned up a few times. The chain uses TRBV27 and TRBJ2-5; D may be TRBD2 (6 bases). The ends were cut back, 8 bases at V and 7 bases at J, with 11 bases in the middle. Germline-derived CDR1 and CDR2 are MNHEY and SMNVEV (reference sequence). The CDR3 runs to 11 residues. The CDR3, as DNA: TGTGCCAGCCTCGGGGGAAGGACCCAGTACTTC. This translates into CASLGGRTQYF.

V and J are TRBV6-5 and TRBJ2-7; TRBD1 might be the D (6 bases). In germline, CDR1 is MNHEY, CDR2 SVGAGI. This CDR3 spans 15 amino acids. V lost 0 bases, J lost 3 bases, and 12 bases lay in between. CDR3 sequence reads: CASSYSTYRVYEQYF. The DNA of the CDR3 is TGTGCCAGCAGTTACTCGACGTACAGGGTCTACGAGCAGTACTTC.

This clonotype occurred a few times. This rearrangement joins TRBV12-5 to TRBJ1-6; D not resolved. This CDR3 has 14 amino acids. CDR1 LGHNT and CDR2 FRNRAP come from the germline V gene. With 1 base removed from V and 10 bases from J, the gap between germline ends came to 11 bases. CDR3: CASGLAERLSPLHF. Here the CDR3 DNA reads TGTGCTAGTGGTTTGGCGGAAAGACTGTCACCCCTCCACTTT.

The V and J genes are TRBV12-3 or TRBV12-4 and TRBJ1-2, with TRBD1 identical over 7 bases. The length of the CDR3 is 17 residues. Germline trimming cut 1 base from V and 1 base from J; bases unmatched to any gene: 9. In nucleotides, the CDR3 is TGTGCCAGCAGTTTAGTCTTGGGACAGAAAATTAACTATGGCTACACCTTC. Translating gives CASSLVLGQKINYGYTF.

This rearrangement joins TRBV7-9 to TRBJ2-3, with TRBD2 matching over 8 bases. The CDR3 extends over 17 amino acids. Germline trimming cut 6 bases from V and 0 bases from J; bases unmatched to any gene: 11. CDR1 is SEHNR and CDR2 is FQNEAQ in the germline V gene (reference sequence). This CDR3 is CASSSPPSGPSTDTQYF. DNA of the CDR3: TGTGCCAGCAGTAGCCCACCTAGCGGGCCTAGCACAGATACGCAGTATTTT.

The J gene is TRBJ1-2, the V gene TRBV29-1; D is ambiguous. Trimming cost V 1 base and J 8 bases, with 14 bases left between them. Germline V gives CDR1 SQVTM, CDR2 ANQGSEA. CDR3 length equals 13 residues. CDR3 coding DNA: TGCAGCGTTGAAGTACGCGGGAGCGGGGGCTACACCTTC. This encodes CSVEVRGSGGYTF. Together with reference TRBV29-1 and TRBJ1-2, the CDR3 gives the full variable domain: SAVISQKPSRDICQRGTSLTIQCQVDSQVTMMFWYRQQPGQSLTLIATANQGSEATYESGFVIDKFPISRPNLTFSTLTVSNMSPEDSSIYLCSVEVRGSGGYTFGSGTRLTVV.

This clonotype came up a few times. As DNA, the CDR3 is TGCGCCACGGGACTAGCGGGGTACCCTCAAGAGACCCAGTACTTC. Its protein product is CATGLAGYPQETQYF. The chain employs TRBV5-1 and TRBJ2-5, with TRBD2 matching over 13 bases. CDR1 and CDR2 from the germline V gene are SGHRS and YFSETQ. The CDR3 length is 15 residues. V was clipped by 9 bases and J by 2 bases; unmatched bases: 7.

The rearrangement links TRBV10-3 to TRBJ1-5; D is uncertain. Trimming stripped 0 bases from V and 0 bases from J, with 15 bases between. Germline V gene sequence: CDR1 ENHRY, CDR2 SYGVKD. The CDR3 contains 18 residues. CDR3 bases: TGTGCCATCAGTGAGTCGAAATTTGAGGACGGTAGCAATCAGCCCCAGCATTTT. Encoded protein: CAISESKFEDGSNQPQHF.